What follows are 17 T cell receptor beta chains derived from one specimen sequenced in a study of cytomegalovirus exposure and HLA in healthy donors. Researchers ran the PCR with 60 Vbeta and 13 Jbeta primers. This table comes from immunoSEQ multiplex PCR, and its TCRdb copy is limited to in-frame clones, with some not included. The top ten clones hold about 0.4% of a sample with about 160,000 clones, approximately 81% of them seen once. The material sequenced was PBMCs. These receptors were taken from a boy between 2 and 10 years old in good health and CMV-seronegative.

This chain links TRBV13 with TRBJ1-2, with a possible D match to TRBD1 (6 bases). V lost 2 bases, J lost 3 bases, and 7 bases lay in between. This CDR3 spans 13 amino acids. Germline CDR1 and CDR2: PRHDT and FYEKMQ (reference sequence). The CDR3 nucleotides read TGTGCCAGCAGCTTACCAGGGGACTATGGCTACACCTTC. As protein: CASSLPGDYGYTF.

The rearrangement joins TRBV27 to TRBJ1-2, with a possible D match to TRBD1 (6 bases). Per germline, CDR1 MNHEY and CDR2 SMNVEV (reference sequence). V was pared by 1 base and J by 9 bases, with 15 bases between. The CDR3 length is 14 residues. The CDR3 DNA follows: TGTGCCAGCAGTTTATACAGGGAAGGGAGTAGCTACACCTTC. It codes for CASSLYREGSSYTF.

CDR3 protein: CASSYDGQAYGYTF. The CDR3 DNA is TGTGCCAGCAGTTACGATGGACAGGCCTATGGCTACACCTTC. The chain uses TRBV6-5 and TRBJ1-2, with TRBD1 identical over 7 bases. The CDR3 contains 14 residues. V dropped 2 bases and J dropped 4; count of bases not matched to a gene: 4. Germline CDR1 is MNHEY and CDR2 is SVGAGI.

V and J are TRBV5-6 and TRBJ1-1; D might be TRBD1 (6 bases). CDR1 SGHDT and CDR2 YYEEEE come from the germline V gene. Trimming removed 4 bases at V and 4 bases at J, with 11 bases between. CDR3 size: 13 residues. CDR3 bases: TGTGCCAGCAGCCCTACAGGGACCACTGAAGCTTTCTTT. This translates into CASSPTGTTEAFF. Combining the CDR3 with reference TRBV5-6 and TRBJ1-1 gives the whole variable domain DAGVTQSPTHLIKTRGQQVTLRCSPKSGHDTVSWYQQALGQGPQFIFQYYEEEERQRGNFPDRFSGHQFPNYSSELNVNALLLGDSALYLCASSPTGTTEAFFGQGTRLTVV.

This chain joins TRBV19 and TRBJ2-1; 8 nucleotides agree with TRBD2. The germline gives CDR1 LNHDA, CDR2 SQIVND (reference sequence). The CDR3 extends over 17 amino acids. The trim removed 1 base at V and 0 bases at J, leaving 5 bases unmatched. In DNA form, the CDR3 reads TGTGCCAGTAGTATAGCGGGAGGGTTCAGCTCCTACAATGAGCAGTTCTTC. Protein: CASSIAGGFSSYNEQFF.

The rearrangement links TRBV5-1 to TRBJ2-1; D unresolved. This CDR3 comprises 13 residues. CDR1 SGHRS and CDR2 YFSETQ come from the germline V gene. Trimming stripped 2 bases from V and 8 bases from J, with 11 bases between. The CDR3 DNA reads as TGCGCCAGCAGCTTCCAGGAAAAGGATGAGCAGTTCTTC. Amino acid sequence: CASSFQEKDEQFF.

The genes are TRBV28 and TRBJ2-7, with 9 nucleotides matching TRBD1. V trimming: 6 bases; J trimming: 2 bases; junction bases outside the gene matches: 11. CDR3 size: 16 residues. Germline assignment: CDR1 MDHEN and CDR2 SYDVKM. CDR3 in amino acids: CASSMNPGQGPYEQYF. The CDR3 nucleotides are TGTGCCAGCAGCATGAACCCGGGACAGGGACCCTACGAGCAGTACTTC.

The chain joins TRBV5-6 to TRBJ2-7; no firm D call. The CDR3 runs 13 residues. Per the germline V gene, CDR1 is SGHDT and CDR2 is YYEEEE. V lost 2 bases, J lost 1 base, and 7 bases lay in between. Written as DNA, the CDR3 is TGTGCCAGCAGCTTATACAGTTCCTACGAGCAGTACGTC. Encoded protein: CASSLYSSYEQYV.

This chain links TRBV11-3 with TRBJ2-3, with 9 bases aligning to TRBD2. The length of the CDR3 is 15 residues. V shed 1 base, J shed 1 base, and the junction held 0 bases outside the gene matches. CDR1 and CDR2 from the germline V gene are SGHNT and YENEEA. CDR3 DNA: TGTGCCAGCAGCTTAGGGACTAGCGGCACAGATACGCAGTATTTT. It is translated as CASSLGTSGTDTQYF.

This clone showed up just once. V usage is TRBV5-5 and J usage is TRBJ2-7, with D possibly being TRBD2 (7 bases). CDR3 length: 14 amino acids. Trimming cost V 5 bases and J 4 bases, with 16 bases left between them. Per germline, CDR1 SGHKS and CDR2 YYEKEE (reference sequence). CDR3: CASRPGEGFYEQYF. The CDR3 region has the DNA TGTGCCAGCAGACCAGGGGAGGGGTTTTACGAGCAGTACTTC.

This rearrangement joins TRBV9 to TRBJ2-7; weak D call: TRBD1 (6 bases). The CDR3 spans 15 residues. The germline CDR1 and CDR2 sequences are SGDLS and YYNGEE. V lost 3 bases to trimming and J lost 0 bases, with 13 bases between them. The CDR3: CASSARDKSSYEQYF. The DNA for the CDR3 is TGTGCCAGCAGCGCCCGGGACAAGAGCTCCTACGAGCAGTACTTC.

This chain uses TRBV27 with TRBJ2-3; D might be TRBD2 (6 bases). The CDR3 is 17 amino acids. Germline CDR1 is MNHEY and CDR2 is SMNVEV (reference sequence). V was trimmed by 4 bases and J by 1 base, leaving 18 bases between them. CDR3 sequence: CASSYLTSSGGTDTQYF. The CDR3, as DNA: TGTGCCAGCAGTTACCTTACGAGTAGCGGAGGCACAGATACGCAGTATTTT.

This chain joins TRBV10-3 and TRBJ2-1; TRBD2 agrees at 14 bases. The length of the CDR3 is 15 residues. In germline, CDR1 is ENHRY, CDR2 SYGVKD. V shed 4 bases and J 8 bases; nucleotides not matched to a gene: 4. The CDR3 sequence is CAISGLAGGGYEQFF. CDR3 bases: TGTGCCATCAGTGGACTAGCGGGGGGGGGTTATGAGCAGTTCTTC.

The rearrangement links TRBV18 to TRBJ1-2, with D tentatively TRBD1 (5 bases). Trimming left V 5 bases short and J 0 bases short, with 10 bases between. There are 14 residues in the CDR3. Germline CDR1 and CDR2: KGHSH and LQKENI. The CDR3 is CASSSDTTNYGYTF. The CDR3 DNA follows: TGTGCCAGCTCATCGGACACCACTAACTATGGCTACACCTTC.

Remarks on this clone: Germline and junction disagree at one end, which may indicate a read error. The chain joins TRBV6-5 to TRBJ2-1, with 11 bases aligning to TRBD1. The V gene's germline CDR1 is MNHEY and CDR2 SVGAGI. The CDR3 runs 14 residues. The DNA of the CDR3 is TGTGCCCGCAGCGGACAGGGGGCGAACAATGAGCAGTTCTTC. Translating gives CARSGQGANNEQFF.

This clone has only a few counts. V usage is TRBV7-9 and J usage is TRBJ2-1; 10 bases are a match to TRBD2. The CDR3 has 15 residues. Trimming took 1 base from V and 3 from J; bases not matched to a gene: 0. The V gene's germline CDR1 is SEHNR and CDR2 FQNEAQ (reference sequence). The CDR3 nucleotides read TGTGCCAGCAGCTTAGGGACTAGCGGCTACAATGAGCAGTTCTTC. Protein: CASSLGTSGYNEQFF.

V and J are TRBV28 and TRBJ2-1, with TRBD2 as a possible D gene (5 bases). This CDR3 contains 16 residues. Germline loops: CDR1 MDHEN, CDR2 SYDVKM. V lost 3 bases, J lost 0 bases, and 12 bases lay in between. CDR3 coding DNA: TGTGCCAGCAGTTTCTTGGAGCGGAGCTCCTACAATGAGCAGTTCTTC. It yields the protein CASSFLERSSYNEQFF.